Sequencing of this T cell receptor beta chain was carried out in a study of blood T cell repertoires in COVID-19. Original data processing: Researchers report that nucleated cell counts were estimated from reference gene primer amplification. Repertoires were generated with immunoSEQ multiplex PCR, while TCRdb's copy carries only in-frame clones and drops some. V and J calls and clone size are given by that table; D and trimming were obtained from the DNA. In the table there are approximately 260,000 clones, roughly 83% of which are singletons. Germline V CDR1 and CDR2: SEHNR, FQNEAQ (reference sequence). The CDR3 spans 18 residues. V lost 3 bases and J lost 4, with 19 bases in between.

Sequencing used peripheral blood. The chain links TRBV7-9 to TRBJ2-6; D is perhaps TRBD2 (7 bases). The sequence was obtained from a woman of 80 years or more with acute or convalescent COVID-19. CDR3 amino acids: CASSLGDRGAKGANVLTF. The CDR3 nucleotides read TGTGCCAGCAGCTTGGGTGATCGGGGGGCGAAGGGGGCCAACGTCCTGACTTTC.